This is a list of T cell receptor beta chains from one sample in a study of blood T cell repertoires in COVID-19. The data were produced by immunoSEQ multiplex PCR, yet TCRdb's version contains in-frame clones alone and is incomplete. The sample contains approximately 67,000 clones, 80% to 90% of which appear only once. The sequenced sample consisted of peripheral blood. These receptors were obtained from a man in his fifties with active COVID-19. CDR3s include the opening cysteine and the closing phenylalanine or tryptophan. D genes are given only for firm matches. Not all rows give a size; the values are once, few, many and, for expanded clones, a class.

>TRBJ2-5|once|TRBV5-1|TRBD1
CASSLTGGSEETQYF
TGCGCCAGCAGCTTGACAGGGGGGTCGGAAGAGACCCAGTACTTC
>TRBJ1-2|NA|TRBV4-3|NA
CASSQDGSGKGYTF
TGCGCCAGCAGCCAAGATGGCTCGGGGAAAGGCTACACCTTC
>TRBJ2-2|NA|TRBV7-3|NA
CASSASRAPSSGELFF
TGTGCCAGCAGCGCCTCGAGGGCGCCGAGTTCCGGGGAGCTGTTTTTT
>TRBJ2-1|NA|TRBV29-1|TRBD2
CSAEGLAGVASYNEQFF
TGCAGCGCGGAGGGACTAGCGGGAGTAGCGTCCTACAATGAGCAGTTCTTC
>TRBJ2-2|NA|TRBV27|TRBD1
CASSLSLRGPDTGELFF
TGTGCCAGCAGTTTATCGTTGAGGGGGCCCGACACCGGGGAGCTGTTTTTT
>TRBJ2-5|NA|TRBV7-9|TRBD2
CASSLGEGVGQETQYF
TGTGCCAGCAGCTTAGGGGAGGGAGTGGGCCAAGAGACCCAGTACTTC
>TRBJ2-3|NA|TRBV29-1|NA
CSIRGTDTQYF
TGCAGCATCAGGGGCACAGATACGCAGTATTTT
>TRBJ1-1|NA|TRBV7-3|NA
CASSLNTNTEAFF
TGTGCCAGCAGCTTGAACACGAACACTGAAGCTTTCTTT
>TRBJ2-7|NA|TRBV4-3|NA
CASSQGLSRALPYEQYF
TGCGCCAGCAGCCAAGGACTATCCCGTGCCCTCCCCTACGAGCAGTACTTC
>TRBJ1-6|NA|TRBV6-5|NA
CASSPPGAPLHF
TGTGCCAGCAGCCCGCCGGGAGCACCCCTCCACTTT
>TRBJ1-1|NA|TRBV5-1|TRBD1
CASRGPGQGGTEAFF
TGCGCCAGCAGGGGTCCGGGACAGGGAGGAACTGAAGCTTTCTTT
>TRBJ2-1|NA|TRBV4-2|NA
CASSHHAAAKNEQFF
TGTGCCAGCAGCCATCATGCAGCAGCGAAGAATGAGCAGTTCTTC
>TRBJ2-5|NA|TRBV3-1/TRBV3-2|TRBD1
CASSQDYARGRETQYF
TGTGCCAGCAGCCAAGATTACGCCAGGGGGCGGGAGACCCAGTACTTC
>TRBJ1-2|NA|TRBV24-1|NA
CATSHLNYGYTF
TGTGCCACCAGTCACCTAAACTATGGCTACACCTTC
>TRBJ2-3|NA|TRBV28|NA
CASGRSLGSLADTQYF
TGTGCCAGTGGACGATCCTTGGGGAGTTTGGCAGATACGCAGTATTTT
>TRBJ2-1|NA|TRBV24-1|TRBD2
CATRAGDYGEQFF
TGTGCCACCAGGGCGGGGGATTATGGTGAGCAGTTCTTC
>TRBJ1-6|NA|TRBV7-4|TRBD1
CASSPRQGSSYNSPLHF
TGTGCCAGCAGCCCTCGACAGGGGAGCTCCTATAATTCACCCCTCCACTTT
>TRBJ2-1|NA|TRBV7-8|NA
CASSALNYGLRNEQFF
TGTGCCAGCAGCGCCCTTAACTACGGACTTCGAAATGAGCAGTTCTTC
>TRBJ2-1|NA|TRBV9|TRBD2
CASSGPRRASGISSYNEQFF
TGTGCCAGCAGCGGGCCCCGAAGGGCTAGCGGGATTAGCTCCTACAATGAGCAGTTCTTC
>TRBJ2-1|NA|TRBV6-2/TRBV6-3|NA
CASSRRSNEQFF
TGTGCCAGCAGTCGTAGGAGCAATGAGCAGTTCTTC
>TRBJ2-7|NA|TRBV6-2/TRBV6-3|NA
CASSKDRGGYEQYF
TGTGCCAGCAGTAAAGACAGGGGAGGGTACGAGCAGTACTTC
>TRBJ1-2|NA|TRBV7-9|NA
CASSLGQNYGYTF
TGTGCCAGCAGCTTAGGACAGAACTATGGCTACACCTTC
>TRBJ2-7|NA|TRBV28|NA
CASSPSPLGTGPSYEQYF
TGTGCCAGCAGCCCCTCCCCCCTGGGTACAGGACCCTCCTACGAGCAGTACTTC
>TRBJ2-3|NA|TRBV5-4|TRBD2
CASSKGGGQSADTQYF
TGTGCCAGCAGCAAGGGCGGGGGGCAGTCCGCAGATACGCAGTATTTT
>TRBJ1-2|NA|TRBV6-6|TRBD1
CASSDGTGGGGYTF
TGTGCCAGCAGTGACGGGACAGGGGGCGGTGGCTACACCTTC
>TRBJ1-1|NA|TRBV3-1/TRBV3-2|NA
CASSQDLWASAFF
TGTGCCAGCAGCCAAGATCTTTGGGCCTCAGCTTTCTTT
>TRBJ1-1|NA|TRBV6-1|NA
CASSEQGTNTEAFF
TGTGCCAGCAGTGAACAGGGGACGAACACTGAAGCTTTCTTT
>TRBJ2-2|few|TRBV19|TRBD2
CASSERGGTGELFF
TGTGCCAGTAGTGAGCGGGGGGGCACCGGGGAGCTGTTTTTT
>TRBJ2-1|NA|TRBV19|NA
CASRGLGQTNEQFF
TGTGCCAGTAGGGGACTCGGCCAAACAAATGAGCAGTTCTTC
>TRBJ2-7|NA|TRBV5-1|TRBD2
CASSLEGLGREQYF
TGCGCCAGCAGCTTGGAGGGGCTCGGGAGGGAGCAGTACTTC
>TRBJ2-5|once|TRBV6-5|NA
CASSWGDRQETQYF
TGTGCCAGCAGTTGGGGGGACAGACAAGAGACCCAGTACTTC
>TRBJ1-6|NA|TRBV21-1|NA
CASSTNPGPWPLHF
TGTGCCAGCAGCACAAACCCAGGGCCTTGGCCCCTCCACTTT
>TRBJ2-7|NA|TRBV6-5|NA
CASSYQGSNEQYF
TGTGCCAGCAGTTACCAGGGTAGCAACGAGCAGTACTTC
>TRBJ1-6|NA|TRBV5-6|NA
CASSLDYWSPLHF
TGTGCCAGCAGCTTGGACTACTGGTCACCCCTCCACTTT
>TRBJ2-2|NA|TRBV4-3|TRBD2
CASSQDGGTGTSGRVRELFF
TGCGCCAGCAGCCAAGATGGGGGGACAGGGACTAGCGGGAGAGTGAGGGAGCTGTTTTTT
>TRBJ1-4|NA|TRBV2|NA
CASSAEEGLAGATNEKLFF
TGTGCCAGCAGCGCTGAGGAAGGCCTAGCGGGCGCAACTAATGAAAAACTGTTTTTT
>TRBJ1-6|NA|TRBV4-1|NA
CASSQVPDSSYNSPLHF
TGCGCCAGCAGCCAAGTACCGGACAGCTCCTATAATTCACCCCTCCACTTT
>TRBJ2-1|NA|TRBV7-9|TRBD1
CASSRRRDRGQDEQFF
TGTGCCAGCAGCAGAAGGCGGGACAGGGGGCAGGATGAGCAGTTCTTC
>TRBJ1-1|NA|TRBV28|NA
CASSLQGGTEAFF
TGTGCCAGCAGTTTGCAGGGAGGCACTGAAGCTTTCTTT
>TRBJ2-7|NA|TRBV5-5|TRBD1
CASSGWDSYEQYF
TGTGCCAGCAGCGGCTGGGACAGCTACGAGCAGTACTTC
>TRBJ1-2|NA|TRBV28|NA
CASSLPAETNYGYTF
TGTGCCAGCAGTTTGCCCGCGGAGACTAACTATGGCTACACCTTC
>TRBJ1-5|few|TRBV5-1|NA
CASSLGDSFNQPQHF
TGCGCCAGCAGCTTGGGCGACAGCTTTAATCAGCCCCAGCATTTT
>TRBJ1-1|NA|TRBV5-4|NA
CASSRQGSGKMGTEAFF
TGTGCCAGCAGCAGGCAGGGGAGTGGAAAGATGGGCACTGAAGCTTTCTTT
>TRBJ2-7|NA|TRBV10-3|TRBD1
CAISDPGQGASYEQYF
TGTGCCATCAGTGATCCGGGACAGGGGGCATCCTACGAGCAGTACTTC
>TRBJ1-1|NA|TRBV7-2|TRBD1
CASSSLGQGNTEAFF
TGTGCCAGCAGCTCCCTTGGACAGGGGAACACTGAAGCTTTCTTT
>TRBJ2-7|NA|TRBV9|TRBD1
CASSAGDRDRNEQYF
TGTGCCAGCAGCGCCGGGGACAGGGACAGGAACGAGCAGTACTTC
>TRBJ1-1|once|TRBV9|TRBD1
CASSRTGGPLDTEAFF
TGTGCCAGCAGCCGGACAGGGGGGCCCTTGGACACTGAAGCTTTCTTT